Below, one TCR beta chain is given with its context. The target antigen is unknown. The data were taken from a study of CD8 T cells in ankylosing spondylitis. CDR1 is SGHRS and CDR2 is YFSETQ in the germline V gene. With V trimmed by 4 bases and J by 2 bases, 5 bases remained unmatched. This CDR3 comprises 16 residues. Via MiXCR, TCRdb re-called the 5' RACE reads, giving one row per CDR3 protein. The table has hundreds of thousands of distinct CDR3 sequences, roughly 25% seen once. Study-level results: About eight highly homologous variants made up a TCR beta motif that seemed to typify ankylosing spondylitis blood. Enrichment of disease-linked clones was reportedly significant in matched ankylosing spondylitis synovial fluid.

V gene TRBV5-1 combines with J gene TRBJ2-3, with 12 bases aligning to TRBD2. Specimen: blood, either unsorted or a sorted T cell fraction (not recorded which). This clonotype was obtained from a male donor with ankylosing spondylitis or in good health (not recorded which). CDR3 protein: CASSATSGSFTDTQYF. In nucleotides, the CDR3 is TGCGCCAGCAGCGCGACTAGCGGGAGCTTCACAGATACGCAGTATTTT.